Shown below are 2 T cell receptor beta chains from a single sample sequenced in a study of blood T cell repertoires in COVID-19. The protocol was immunoSEQ multiplex PCR, while the TCRdb copy is restricted to in-frame clones and leaves out a portion. The sample records roughly 280,000 clones, around nine tenths being singletons. The sample taken for sequencing was peripheral blood. These receptors were taken from a man in his forties with active or convalescent COVID-19.

This chain uses TRBV3-1 (or the pseudogene TRBV3-2) with TRBJ2-4; 9 bases line up with TRBD1. The V and J ends lost 3 bases and 7 bases, in that order; junction bases with no gene match: 10. Germline V gene data show CDR1 as LGHDT and CDR2 as YNNKEL (reference sequence). CDR3 length: 16 amino acids. The CDR3 region is CASSQARDRDENIQYF. The CDR3 DNA sequence: TGTGCCAGCAGCCAGGCCCGGGACAGGGACGAGAACATTCAGTACTTC.

The V gene is TRBV5-1, the J gene TRBJ1-2; TRBD1 is a possible D gene (5 bases). The germline V gene encodes CDR1 SGHRS and CDR2 YFSETQ. This CDR3 comprises 15 residues. Trimming took 0 bases from V and 7 from J, leaving 16 bases between them. CDR3 residues: CASSLAMGQGLGYTF. In DNA, the CDR3 is TGCGCCAGCAGCTTGGCCATGGGGCAGGGCCTTGGCTACACCTTC.